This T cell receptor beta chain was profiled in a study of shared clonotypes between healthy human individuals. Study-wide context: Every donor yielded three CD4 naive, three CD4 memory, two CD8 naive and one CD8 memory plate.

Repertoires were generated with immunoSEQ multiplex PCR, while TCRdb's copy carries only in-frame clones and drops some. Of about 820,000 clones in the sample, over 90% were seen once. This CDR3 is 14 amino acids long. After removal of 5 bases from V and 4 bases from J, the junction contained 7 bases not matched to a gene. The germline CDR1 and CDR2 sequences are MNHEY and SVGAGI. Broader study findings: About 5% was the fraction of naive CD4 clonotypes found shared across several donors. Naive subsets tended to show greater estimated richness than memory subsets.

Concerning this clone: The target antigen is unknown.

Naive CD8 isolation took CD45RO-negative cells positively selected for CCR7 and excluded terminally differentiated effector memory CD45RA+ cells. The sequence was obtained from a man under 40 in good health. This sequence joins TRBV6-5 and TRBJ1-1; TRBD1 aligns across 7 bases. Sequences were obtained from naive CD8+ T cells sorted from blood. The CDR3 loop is CASSDQGESTEAFF. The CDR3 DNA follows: TGTGCCAGCAGTGACCAGGGGGAGAGCACTGAAGCTTTCTTT.